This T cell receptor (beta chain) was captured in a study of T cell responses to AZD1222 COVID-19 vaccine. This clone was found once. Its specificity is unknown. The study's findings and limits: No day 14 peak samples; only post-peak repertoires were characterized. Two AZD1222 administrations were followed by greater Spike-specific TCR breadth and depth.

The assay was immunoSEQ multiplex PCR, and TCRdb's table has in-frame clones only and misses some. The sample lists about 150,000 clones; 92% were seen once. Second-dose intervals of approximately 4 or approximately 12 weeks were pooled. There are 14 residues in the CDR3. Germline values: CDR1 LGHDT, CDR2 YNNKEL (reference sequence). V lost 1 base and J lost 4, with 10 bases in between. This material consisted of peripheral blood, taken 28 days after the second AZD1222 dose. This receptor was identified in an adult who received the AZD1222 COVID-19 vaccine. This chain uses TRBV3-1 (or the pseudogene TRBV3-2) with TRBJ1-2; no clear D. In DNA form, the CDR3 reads TGTGCCAGCAGCCAAGGGACCCCAGGCTATGGCTACACCTTC. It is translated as CASSQGTPGYGYTF.